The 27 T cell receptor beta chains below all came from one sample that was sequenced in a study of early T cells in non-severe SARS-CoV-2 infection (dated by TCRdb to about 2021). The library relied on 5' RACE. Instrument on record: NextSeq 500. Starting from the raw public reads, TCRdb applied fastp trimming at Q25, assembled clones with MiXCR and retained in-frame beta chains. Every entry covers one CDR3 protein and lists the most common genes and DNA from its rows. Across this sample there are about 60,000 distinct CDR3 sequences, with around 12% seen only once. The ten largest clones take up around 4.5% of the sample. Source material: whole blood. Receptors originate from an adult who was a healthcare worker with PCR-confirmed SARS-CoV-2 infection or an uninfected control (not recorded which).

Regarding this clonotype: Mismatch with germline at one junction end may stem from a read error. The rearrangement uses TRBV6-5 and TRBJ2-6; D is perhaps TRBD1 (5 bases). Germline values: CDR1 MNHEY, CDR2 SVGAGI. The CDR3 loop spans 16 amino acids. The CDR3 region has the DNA TGTGCCAGCAGTTACGATTACAGCTCTGGGGCCACCGTCCTGACTTTC. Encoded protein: CASSYDYSSGATVLTF.

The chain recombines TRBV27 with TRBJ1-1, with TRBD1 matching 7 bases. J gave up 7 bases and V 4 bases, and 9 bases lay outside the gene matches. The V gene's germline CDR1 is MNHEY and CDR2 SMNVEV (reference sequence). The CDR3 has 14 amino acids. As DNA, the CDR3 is TGTGCCAGCAGTTCCTACAGGGGAACGGATGAAGCTTTCTTT. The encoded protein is CASSSYRGTDEAFF.

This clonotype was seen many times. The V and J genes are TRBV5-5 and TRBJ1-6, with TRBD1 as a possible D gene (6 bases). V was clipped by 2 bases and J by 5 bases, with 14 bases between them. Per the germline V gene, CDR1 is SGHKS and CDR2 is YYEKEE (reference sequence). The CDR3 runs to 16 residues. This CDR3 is CASSFGLKGDNSPLHF. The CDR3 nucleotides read TGTGCCAGCAGCTTTGGCCTCAAGGGGGATAATTCACCCCTCCACTTT. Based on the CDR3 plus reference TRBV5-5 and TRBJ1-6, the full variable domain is DAGVTQSPTHLIKTRGQQVTLRCSPISGHKSVSWYQQVLGQGPQFIFQYYEKEERGRGNFPDRFSARQFPNYSSELNVNALLLGDSALYLCASSFGLKGDNSPLHFGNGTRLTVT.

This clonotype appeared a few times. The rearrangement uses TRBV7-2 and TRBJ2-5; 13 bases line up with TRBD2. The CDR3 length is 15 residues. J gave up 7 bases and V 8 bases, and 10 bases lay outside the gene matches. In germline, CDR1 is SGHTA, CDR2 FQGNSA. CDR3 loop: CASRPTSGGSVTQYF. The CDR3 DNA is TGTGCCAGCCGGCCGACTAGCGGGGGGTCGGTGACCCAGTACTTC.

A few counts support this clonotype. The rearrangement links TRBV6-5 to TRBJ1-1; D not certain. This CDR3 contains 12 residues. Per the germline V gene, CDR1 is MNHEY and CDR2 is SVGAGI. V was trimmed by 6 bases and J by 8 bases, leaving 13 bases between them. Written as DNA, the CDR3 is TGTGCCAGCAGCCCATACTTAGGCGAAGCTTTCTTT. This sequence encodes CASSPYLGEAFF.

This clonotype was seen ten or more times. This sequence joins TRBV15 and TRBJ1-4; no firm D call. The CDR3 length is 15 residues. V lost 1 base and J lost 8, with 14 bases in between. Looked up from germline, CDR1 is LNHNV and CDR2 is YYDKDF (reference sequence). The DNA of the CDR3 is TGTGCCACCAGCAGAGCATACGACGGCCGGGAAAAACTGTTTTTT. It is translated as CATSRAYDGREKLFF.

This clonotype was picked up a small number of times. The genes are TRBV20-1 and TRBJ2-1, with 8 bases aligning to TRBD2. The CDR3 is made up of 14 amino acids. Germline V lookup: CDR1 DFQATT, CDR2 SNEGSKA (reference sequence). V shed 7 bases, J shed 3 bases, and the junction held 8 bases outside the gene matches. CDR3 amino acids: CSDKSGSVYNEQFF. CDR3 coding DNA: TGCAGTGATAAGAGCGGGAGCGTCTACAATGAGCAGTTCTTC.

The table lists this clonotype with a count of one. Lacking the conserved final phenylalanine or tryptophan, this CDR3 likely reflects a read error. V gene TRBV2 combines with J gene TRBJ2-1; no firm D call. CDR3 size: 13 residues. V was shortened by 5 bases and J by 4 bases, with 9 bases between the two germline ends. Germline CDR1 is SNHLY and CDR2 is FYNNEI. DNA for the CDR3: TGTGCCAGCAGTTCTACTACGTACAATGAGCAGTTCTTG. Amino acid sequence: CASSSTTYNEQFL.

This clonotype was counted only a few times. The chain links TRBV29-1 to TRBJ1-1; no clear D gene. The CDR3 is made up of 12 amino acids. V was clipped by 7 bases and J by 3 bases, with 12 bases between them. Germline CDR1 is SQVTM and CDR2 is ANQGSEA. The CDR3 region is CSGLKWDTEAFF. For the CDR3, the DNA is TGCAGCGGCTTAAAATGGGACACTGAAGCTTTCTTT.

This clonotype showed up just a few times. The CDR3 loop is CASSPGGWSDTQYF. For the CDR3, the DNA is TGCGCCAGCAGCCCGGGGGGGTGGTCAGATACGCAGTATTTT. The rearrangement links TRBV5-1 to TRBJ2-3; 8 nucleotides align to TRBD2. Germline CDR1 and CDR2: SGHRS and YFSETQ. Trimming cost V 4 bases and J 4 bases; bases outside gene matches: 5. The CDR3 sequence is 14 residues long.

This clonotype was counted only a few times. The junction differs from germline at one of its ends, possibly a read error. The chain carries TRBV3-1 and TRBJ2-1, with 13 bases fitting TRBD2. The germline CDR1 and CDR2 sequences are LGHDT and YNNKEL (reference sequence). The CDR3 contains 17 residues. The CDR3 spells CVSSQRTSGSSYNEQFF. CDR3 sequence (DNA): TGTGTCAGCAGCCAGAGGACTAGCGGGAGCTCCTACAATGAGCAGTTCTTC.

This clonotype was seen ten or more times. The CDR3 DNA sequence: TGTGCCAGCAGCCCACGGCTGGCTAGCGGGAGGGCGGATGAGCAGTTCTTC. Protein sequence: CASSPRLASGRADEQFF. The chain couples TRBV7-9 to TRBJ2-1, with TRBD2 identical over 12 bases. Germline values: CDR1 SEHNR, CDR2 FQNEAQ (reference sequence). J lost 8 bases, V lost 5 bases, and 13 bases had no gene match. The CDR3 sequence is 17 residues long.

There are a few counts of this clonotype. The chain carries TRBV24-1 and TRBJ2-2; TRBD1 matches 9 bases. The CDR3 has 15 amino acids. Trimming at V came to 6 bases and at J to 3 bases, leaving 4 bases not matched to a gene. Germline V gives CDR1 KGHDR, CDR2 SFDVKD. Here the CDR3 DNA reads TGTGCCACCAGTAAACAGGGGGCGGACACCGGGGAGCTGTTTTTT. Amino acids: CATSKQGADTGELFF.

The chain's CDR3 is CSVDTGFEAFF. CDR3 DNA: TGCAGCGTAGATACAGGGTTTGAAGCTTTCTTT. This chain uses TRBV29-1 with TRBJ1-1; D is perhaps TRBD1 (6 bases). The germline V and J ends were trimmed by 6 bases and 7 bases, with 12 bases remaining between them. The CDR3 length is 11 residues. Germline-derived CDR1 and CDR2 are SQVTM and ANQGSEA.

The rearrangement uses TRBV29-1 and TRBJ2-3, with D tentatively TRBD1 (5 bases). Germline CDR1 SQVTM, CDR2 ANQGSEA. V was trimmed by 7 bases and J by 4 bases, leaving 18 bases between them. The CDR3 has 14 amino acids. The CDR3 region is CSGGAGFNSDTQYF. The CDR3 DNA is TGCAGCGGTGGGGCAGGGTTTAATTCAGATACGCAGTATTTT.

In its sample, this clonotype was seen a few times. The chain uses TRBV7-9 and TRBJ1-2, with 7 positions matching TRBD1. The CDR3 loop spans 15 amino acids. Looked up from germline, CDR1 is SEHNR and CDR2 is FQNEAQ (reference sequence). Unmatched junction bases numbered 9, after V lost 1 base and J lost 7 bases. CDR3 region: CASSLGPGGPFGYTF. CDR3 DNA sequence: TGTGCCAGCAGCTTAGGCCCAGGGGGGCCTTTTGGCTACACCTTC. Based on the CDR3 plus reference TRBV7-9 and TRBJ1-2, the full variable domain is DTGVSQNPRHKITKRGQNVTFRCDPISEHNRLYWYRQTLGQGPEFLTYFQNEAQLEKSRLLSDRFSAERPKGSFSTLEIQRTEQGDSAMYLCASSLGPGGPFGYTFGSGTRLTVV.

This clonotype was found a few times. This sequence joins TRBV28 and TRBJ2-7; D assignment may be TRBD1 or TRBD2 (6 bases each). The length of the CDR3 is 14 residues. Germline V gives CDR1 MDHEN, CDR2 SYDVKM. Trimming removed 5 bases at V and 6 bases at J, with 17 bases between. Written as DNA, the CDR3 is TGTGCCAGCAGTCTACAGGGAGGCGGGTCCGAGCAGTACTTC. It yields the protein CASSLQGGGSEQYF.

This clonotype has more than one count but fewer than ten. The CDR3 sequence: CASSGDPGQIYEQYF. The DNA for the CDR3 is TGCGCCAGCAGCGGGGACCCGGGACAGATCTACGAGCAGTACTTC. The chain uses TRBV5-1 and TRBJ2-7; 7 nucleotides agree with TRBD1. The germline CDR1 and CDR2 sequences are SGHRS and YFSETQ. The CDR3 totals 15 residues. The ends lost 4 bases at V and 3 bases at J; junction bases unmatched: 10.

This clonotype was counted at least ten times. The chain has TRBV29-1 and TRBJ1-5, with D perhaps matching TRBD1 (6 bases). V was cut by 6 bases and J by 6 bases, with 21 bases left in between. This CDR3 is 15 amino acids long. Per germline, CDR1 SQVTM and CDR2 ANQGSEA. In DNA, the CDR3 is TGCAGCGTCCTAGAGGGGGGCGCCAAGGGTCAGCCCCAGCATTTT. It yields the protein CSVLEGGAKGQPQHF.

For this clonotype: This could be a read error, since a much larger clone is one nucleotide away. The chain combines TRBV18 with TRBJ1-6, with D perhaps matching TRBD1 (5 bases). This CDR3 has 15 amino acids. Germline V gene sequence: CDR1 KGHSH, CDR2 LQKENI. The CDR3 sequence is CASTPRDVDNSPLHF. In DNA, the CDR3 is TGTGCCAGCACACCCCGGGACGTTGATAATTCACCCCTCCACTTT. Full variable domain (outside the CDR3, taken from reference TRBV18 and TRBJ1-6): NAGVMQNPRHLVRRRGQEARLRCSPMKGHSHVYWYRQLPEEGLKFMVYLQKENIIDESGMPKERFSAEFPKEGPSILRIQQVVRGDSAAYFCASTPRDVDNSPLHFGNGTRLTVT.

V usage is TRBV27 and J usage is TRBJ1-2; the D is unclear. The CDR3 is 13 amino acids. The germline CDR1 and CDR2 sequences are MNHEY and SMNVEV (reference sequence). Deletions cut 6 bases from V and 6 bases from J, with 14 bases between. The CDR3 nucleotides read TGTGCCAGCAGAAACAAGGATTGGCATGGCTACACCTTC. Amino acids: CASRNKDWHGYTF.

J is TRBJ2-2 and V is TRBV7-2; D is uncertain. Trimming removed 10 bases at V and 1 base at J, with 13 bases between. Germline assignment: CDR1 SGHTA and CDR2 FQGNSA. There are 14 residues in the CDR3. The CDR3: CATSTHMNTGELFF. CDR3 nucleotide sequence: TGTGCCACTTCGACCCATATGAACACCGGGGAGCTGTTTTTT.

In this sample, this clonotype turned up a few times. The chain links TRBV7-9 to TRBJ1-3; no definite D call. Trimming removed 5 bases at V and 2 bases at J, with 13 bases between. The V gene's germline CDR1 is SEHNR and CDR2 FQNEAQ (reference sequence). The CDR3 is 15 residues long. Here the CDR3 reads CASSLEVGTGNTIYF. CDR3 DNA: TGTGCCAGCAGCCTTGAAGTGGGCACTGGAAACACCATATATTTT.

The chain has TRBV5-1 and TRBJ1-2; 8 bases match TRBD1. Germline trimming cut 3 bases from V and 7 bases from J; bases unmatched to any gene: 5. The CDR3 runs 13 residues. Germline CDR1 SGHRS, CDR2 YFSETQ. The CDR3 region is CASSSRTGIGYTF. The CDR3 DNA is TGCGCCAGCAGCTCGAGGACAGGGATTGGCTACACCTTC.

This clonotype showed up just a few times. The CDR3 loop reads CASSQNYRLSTF. DNA of the CDR3: TGTGCCAGCAGTCAAAATTACCGGTTATCCACCTTC. The rearrangement joins TRBV12-3 or TRBV12-4 to TRBJ1-2; D remains ambiguous. V dropped 5 bases and J dropped 13 bases, with 17 bases sitting between them. The CDR3 has 12 residues.

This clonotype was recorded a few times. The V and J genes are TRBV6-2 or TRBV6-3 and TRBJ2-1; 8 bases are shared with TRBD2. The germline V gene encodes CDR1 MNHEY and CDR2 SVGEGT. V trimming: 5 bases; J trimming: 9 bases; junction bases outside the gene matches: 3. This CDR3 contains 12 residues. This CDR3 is CASSPSGGEQFF. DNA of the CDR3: TGTGCCAGCAGTCCGAGCGGGGGTGAGCAGTTCTTC.

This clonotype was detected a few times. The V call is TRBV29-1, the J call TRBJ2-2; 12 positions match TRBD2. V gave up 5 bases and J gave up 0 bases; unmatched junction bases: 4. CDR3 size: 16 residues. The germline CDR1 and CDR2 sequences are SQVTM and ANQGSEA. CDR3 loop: CSVRLAGAPNTGELFF. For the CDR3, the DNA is TGCAGCGTTCGACTAGCGGGAGCCCCGAACACCGGGGAGCTGTTTTTT.